Below, 28 T cell receptor beta chains from the same sample are listed, as sequenced in a study of blood T cell repertoires in COVID-19. Produced via immunoSEQ multiplex PCR; TCRdb's table is partial and in-frame only. The sample holds about 200,000 clones, 84% seen once. The sample taken for sequencing was PBMCs or T cells enriched from blood (not recorded which). The receptors were gathered from a woman younger than 45 who had been exposed to COVID-19.

The rearrangement uses TRBV12-3 or TRBV12-4 and TRBJ1-1; 8 nucleotides line up with TRBD1. The CDR3 spans 13 residues. Trimming took 5 bases from V and 8 from J; bases not matched to a gene: 7. The DNA of the CDR3 is TGTGCCAGCAGTCCTGACAGGGGATCGGAAGCTTTCTTT. As protein: CASSPDRGSEAFF.

This clone was detected only once. The chain carries TRBV19 and TRBJ2-5, with 8 bases lining up with TRBD2. This CDR3 region has 15 residues. CDR1 is LNHDA and CDR2 is SQIVND in the germline V gene (reference sequence). The V gene end was trimmed by 5 bases and the J gene end by 2 bases; junction bases not matched to a gene: 7. In DNA, the CDR3 is TGTGCCAGTAGTCCACTAGCGGTGAAACAAGAGACCCAGTACTTC. Protein product: CASSPLAVKQETQYF.

In nucleotides, the CDR3 is TGTGCCAGCAGATATACAGGGATGGGGTTGTACACCGGGGAGCTGTTTTTT. Translating it yields CASRYTGMGLYTGELFF. This sequence joins TRBV27 and TRBJ2-2; TRBD1 is a possible D gene (6 bases). The CDR3 contains 17 residues. CDR1 is MNHEY, CDR2 SMNVEV, per germline (reference sequence). V lost 6 bases to trimming and J lost 3 bases, with 20 bases between them.

The CDR3 DNA reads as TGCAGCGTTGCATTTTCCTGGGACTCTGAAGCTTTCTTT. This gives the protein CSVAFSWDSEAFF. The chain uses TRBV29-1 and TRBJ1-1; maybe TRBD1 (5 bases). Per germline, CDR1 SQVTM and CDR2 ANQGSEA. CDR3 length equals 13 residues. V gave up 4 bases and J gave up 6 bases, with 15 bases separating them.

V usage is TRBV4-3 and J usage is TRBJ1-4; 9 bases line up with TRBD1. J was trimmed by 7 bases and V by 3 bases; bases with no gene match: 12. This CDR3 comprises 17 residues. The germline V gene encodes CDR1 LGHNA and CDR2 YSLEER. This CDR3 is CASSQGINRGQGEKLFF. The CDR3 region has the DNA TGCGCCAGCAGCCAGGGAATAAACAGGGGGCAGGGTGAAAAACTGTTTTTT.

Only one count was recorded for this clone. The chain links TRBV12-3 or TRBV12-4 to TRBJ2-3; tentatively, D is TRBD2 (5 bases). V was clipped by 7 bases and J by 4 bases, with 9 bases between them. The CDR3 runs 12 residues. CDR3 nucleotide sequence: TGTGCCAGCAATAGCGACGCAGATACGCAGTATTTT. Its protein product is CASNSDADTQYF.

The chain carries TRBV6-1 and TRBJ2-3; 11 bases fit TRBD2. The CDR3 has 15 amino acids. CDR1 is MNHNS, CDR2 SASEGT, per germline. J lost 5 bases, V lost 3 bases, and 4 bases had no gene match. Written as DNA, the CDR3 is TGTGCCAGCAGTGACCTAGCGGGGGGCGGAGATACGCAGTATTTT. It encodes CASSDLAGGGDTQYF.

The chain joins TRBV11-2 to TRBJ2-7; D is unclear. The CDR3 is made up of 17 amino acids. The germline V and J ends were trimmed by 0 bases and 0 bases, with 15 bases remaining between them. The germline V gene encodes CDR1 SGHAT and CDR2 FQNNGV. The CDR3 reads CASSLDTPSPSSYEQYF. The CDR3 nucleotides read TGTGCCAGCAGCTTAGACACCCCAAGCCCCTCCTCCTACGAGCAGTACTTC.

This chain joins TRBV6-5 and TRBJ1-3; 9 bases fit TRBD1. V gave up 6 bases and J gave up 4 bases; unmatched junction bases: 1. The V gene's germline CDR1 is MNHEY and CDR2 SVGAGI. The CDR3 extends over 13 amino acids. The CDR3 loop is CASRGQGGNTIYF. CDR3 in DNA: TGTGCCAGCAGAGGACAGGGGGGAAACACCATATATTTT.

The chain recombines TRBV3-1 (or the pseudogene TRBV3-2) with TRBJ2-1; the D gene is possibly TRBD1 (5 bases). V lost 0 bases and J 13 bases, leaving 22 bases between the germline ends. Per germline, CDR1 LGHDT and CDR2 YNNKEL (reference sequence). The CDR3 runs to 16 residues. CDR3 sequence reads: CASSQDNRRPPGFQFF. The CDR3 nucleotides are TGTGCCAGCAGCCAAGATAACAGGAGACCCCCAGGGTTCCAGTTCTTC.

This clone appeared a few times. The rearrangement uses TRBV5-1 and TRBJ1-2; D is unresolved. Trimming cost V 0 bases and J 8 bases, with 14 bases left between them. The CDR3 contains 14 residues. The germline V gene has CDR1 SGHRS and CDR2 YFSETQ. CDR3 nucleotide sequence: TGCGCCAGCAGCTTGGACTTCTCCCTGGAGGGCTACACCTTC. This codes for CASSLDFSLEGYTF.

The chain is built from TRBV3-1 (or the pseudogene TRBV3-2) and TRBJ2-3, with TRBD1 as a possible D gene (5 bases). Germline CDR1 is LGHDT and CDR2 is YNNKEL (reference sequence). V gave up 0 bases and J gave up 2 bases, with 9 bases separating them. The CDR3 sequence is 15 residues long. CDR3 region: CASSQEDRYTDTQYF. The CDR3 nucleotides are TGTGCCAGCAGCCAAGAAGACAGATACACAGATACGCAGTATTTT.

This chain links TRBV7-9 with TRBJ2-7, with TRBD2 identical over 9 bases. Germline trimming cut 3 bases from V and 5 bases from J; bases unmatched to any gene: 5. This CDR3 region has 14 residues. Germline assignment: CDR1 SEHNR and CDR2 FQNEAQ (reference sequence). The CDR3 DNA is TGTGCCAGCAGCTTCACCGGGACTAGCAACGAGCAGTACTTC. Translation gives CASSFTGTSNEQYF.

The V call is TRBV5-4, the J call TRBJ1-4; 9 nucleotides match TRBD1. CDR1 and CDR2 (germline): SGHNT, YYREEE (reference sequence). The V gene end was trimmed by 4 bases and the J gene end by 8 bases; junction bases not matched to a gene: 3. CDR3 size: 13 residues. The CDR3 sequence: CASSRDRDEKLFF. Here the CDR3 DNA reads TGTGCCAGCAGCCGGGACAGGGACGAAAAACTGTTTTTT.

The chain employs TRBV5-5 and TRBJ2-7; 7 bases align to TRBD2. CDR1 and CDR2 (germline): SGHKS, YYEKEE (reference sequence). The CDR3 is 15 residues long. With V trimmed by 0 bases and J by 3 bases, 6 bases remained unmatched. The CDR3 nucleotides read TGTGCCAGCAGCTTGGACGGGGGGAAAAACTACGAGCAGTACTTC. It translates to CASSLDGGKNYEQYF. The whole variable domain, filled in from reference TRBV5-5 and TRBJ2-7, reads DAGVTQSPTHLIKTRGQQVTLRCSPISGHKSVSWYQQVLGQGPQFIFQYYEKEERGRGNFPDRFSARQFPNYSSELNVNALLLGDSALYLCASSLDGGKNYEQYFGPGTRLTVT.

J is TRBJ2-1 and V is TRBV23-1; unclear D gene. TRBV23-1 is reported as an ORF; its role is uncertain. Between the trimmed V and J ends, which lost 0 bases and 12 bases, there was a span of 12 bases. The CDR3 runs to 13 residues. The CDR3 DNA follows: TGCGCCAGCAGTCAATCACGCCCCCCAGGGCAGTTCTTC. It translates to CASSQSRPPGQFF.

The genes are TRBV14 and TRBJ1-3, with 7 bases fitting TRBD1. This CDR3 region has 15 residues. The V gene's germline CDR1 is SGHDN and CDR2 FVKESK. V lost 4 bases to trimming and J lost 4 bases; unmatched junction nucleotides: 7. This CDR3 reads CASSPPGTAGNTIYF. CDR3 nucleotide sequence: TGTGCCAGCAGCCCACCCGGGACAGCCGGAAACACCATATATTTT. Drawing the rest from reference TRBV14 and TRBJ1-3, the complete variable domain is EAGVTQFPSHSVIEKGQTVTLRCDPISGHDNLYWYRRVMGKEIKFLLHFVKESKQDESGMPNNRFLAERTGGTYSTLKVQPAELEDSGVYFCASSPPGTAGNTIYFGEGSWLTVV.

The V gene is TRBV9, the J gene TRBJ2-3; 9 bases line up with TRBD1. Germline CDR1 SGDLS, CDR2 YYNGEE. Trimming cost V 4 bases and J 3 bases; bases outside gene matches: 12. The CDR3 length is 17 residues. CDR3 bases: TGTGCCAGCAGCCCACCTGCCGGGACAGGGAAAACAGATACGCAGTATTTT. Translating gives CASSPPAGTGKTDTQYF. Complete variable domain (other parts from reference TRBV9 and TRBJ2-3): DSGVTQTPKHLITATGQRVTLRCSPRSGDLSVYWYQQSLDQGLQFLIQYYNGEERAKGNILERFSAQQFPDLHSELNLSSLELGDSALYFCASSPPAGTGKTDTQYFGPGTRLTVL.

The chain is built from TRBV10-3 and TRBJ1-1, with unresolved D. With 2 bases removed from V and 1 base from J, the gap between germline ends came to 8 bases. The CDR3 length is 14 residues. Germline V gene lookup returns CDR1 ENHRY and CDR2 SYGVKD. CDR3: CAISEVEWNTEAFF. The CDR3 nucleotides are TGTGCCATCAGTGAGGTGGAGTGGAACACTGAAGCTTTCTTT.

This clone was observed a handful of times. The gene calls are TRBV3-1 (or the pseudogene TRBV3-2) and TRBJ1-2; tentatively, D is TRBD1 (5 bases). This CDR3 is 17 amino acids long. The germline CDR1 and CDR2 sequences are LGHDT and YNNKEL (reference sequence). V lost 8 bases, J lost 6 bases, and 28 bases lay in between. The CDR3 region has the DNA TGTGCCAGCGCCCAAGGGCGCAGGCAAGGGAGGGGCGATGGCTACACCTTC. It yields the protein CASAQGRRQGRGDGYTF.

This clone appeared a single time. The rearrangement uses TRBV10-3 and TRBJ2-7; D not certain. The length of the CDR3 is 12 residues. Trimming stripped 4 bases from V and 2 bases from J, with 6 bases between. CDR1 is ENHRY and CDR2 is SYGVKD in the germline V gene. CDR3 DNA: TGTGCCATCAGTGGGAGAGCCTACGAGCAGTACTTC. It specifies CAISGRAYEQYF.

For this clone: Other nucleotide sequences in the sample specify the same CDR3. J is TRBJ2-4 and V is TRBV9, with a tentative D call TRBD1 (5 bases). Germline CDR1 is SGDLS and CDR2 is YYNGEE. CDR3 size: 14 residues. The V and J ends lost 2 bases and 0 bases respectively, with 6 bases between them. DNA of the CDR3: TGTGCCAGCAGCGTGGGGCTAGCCAAAAACATTCAGTACTTC. Encoded protein: CASSVGLAKNIQYF.

The V gene is TRBV18, the J gene TRBJ2-1, with 9 positions matching TRBD1. CDR1 is KGHSH, CDR2 LQKENI, per germline. The J segment lost 0 bases and the V segment lost 3 bases, leaving 9 bases of the junction unmatched. The CDR3 loop spans 18 amino acids. As DNA, the CDR3 is TGTGCCAGCTCACCTGGGACAGGGAGGGGGAGCTCCTACAATGAGCAGTTCTTC. It specifies CASSPGTGRGSSYNEQFF.

The V call is TRBV18, the J call TRBJ1-2; TRBD1 matches 10 bases. Germline V CDR1 and CDR2: KGHSH, LQKENI. J gave up 8 bases and V 0 bases, and 12 bases lay outside the gene matches. The CDR3 length is 17 residues. The CDR3 reads CASSPPVGTGVSWGYTF. The CDR3 nucleotides read TGTGCCAGCTCACCACCGGTCGGGACAGGGGTTTCGTGGGGCTACACCTTC.

This chain's CDR3 is CASSPQIEGSETGELFF. CDR3 sequence (DNA): TGTGCCAGCTCACCCCAAATCGAGGGATCCGAGACCGGGGAGCTGTTTTTT. The chain employs TRBV18 and TRBJ2-2, with D possibly being TRBD2 (5 bases). The V end lost 3 bases, the J end lost 5 bases, and 19 bases lay between the germline ends. Germline CDR1 KGHSH, CDR2 LQKENI. CDR3 length: 17 amino acids.

Written as DNA, the CDR3 is TGTGCCAGCAGCCAAGAAGGAGCGCTCTATAATTCACCCCTCCACTTT. It encodes CASSQEGALYNSPLHF. The chain employs TRBV3-1 (or the pseudogene TRBV3-2) and TRBJ1-6; D gene ambiguous. The CDR3 is 16 amino acids. In germline, CDR1 is LGHDT, CDR2 YNNKEL (reference sequence). V shed 0 bases and J shed 3 bases, with 9 bases lying between them.

This clone was observed once. As DNA, the CDR3 is TGCGCCAGCAGCCAAGATCTAACAGATTACTCTGGAAACACCATATATTTT. It specifies CASSQDLTDYSGNTIYF. The chain recombines TRBV4-1 with TRBJ1-3; D remains unclear. The ends were cut back, 0 bases at V and 0 bases at J, with 12 bases in the middle. Looked up from germline, CDR1 is MGHRA and CDR2 is YSYEKL. CDR3 length: 17 amino acids.

This CDR3 is CASRFRKRGTANYGYTF. In nucleotides, the CDR3 is TGCGCCAGCAGGTTTCGAAAGAGGGGGACAGCAAACTATGGCTACACCTTC. The chain uses TRBV5-1 and TRBJ1-2; TRBD1 matches 7 bases. The J segment lost 2 bases and the V segment lost 5 bases, leaving 15 bases of the junction unmatched. CDR3 size: 17 residues. The germline V gene encodes CDR1 SGHRS and CDR2 YFSETQ.